The clone carrying this T cell receptor beta chain was detected ten times or more. Its antigen is not identified. The data derive from a study of regulatory T cells in long-lasting Graves disease. General study findings and limits: Only peripheral blood was studied, not thyroid tissue.

There are 13 residues in the CDR3. V shed 2 bases and J shed 4 bases, with 11 bases lying between them. Germline V gene data show CDR1 as GTSNPN and CDR2 as SVGIG (reference sequence). HTBI primers from iRepertoire and Arm-PCR of CDR3 regions yielded the TCR beta libraries. TCRdb redid the calling of the multiplex PCR reads with MiXCR, one entry per CDR3 protein. Here the sample spans 550,000 to 600,000 distinct CDR3 sequences, 15% to 20% being singletons. Indicated time point: newly diagnosed GD, antithyroid drugs for less than 3 months. PBMC RNA served as the TCR library source. This same sample was also taken into another study, of T cells in Graves' hyperthyroidism and ophthalmopathy. That source adds: Blood samples included most of the expanded thyroid clonotypes exceeding 0.001.

The sequenced sample was peripheral blood mononuclear cells (PBMCs), obtained at new diagnosis, from a patient treated with antithyroid drugs. V gene TRBV30 combines with J gene TRBJ1-2; D perhaps matches TRBD1 (5 bases). This sequence was found in a man aged 18-30 years with Graves disease. The CDR3 DNA reads as TGTGCCTGGAGTACCCACAGGAGCTATGGCTACACCTTC. Amino acids: CAWSTHRSYGYTF.